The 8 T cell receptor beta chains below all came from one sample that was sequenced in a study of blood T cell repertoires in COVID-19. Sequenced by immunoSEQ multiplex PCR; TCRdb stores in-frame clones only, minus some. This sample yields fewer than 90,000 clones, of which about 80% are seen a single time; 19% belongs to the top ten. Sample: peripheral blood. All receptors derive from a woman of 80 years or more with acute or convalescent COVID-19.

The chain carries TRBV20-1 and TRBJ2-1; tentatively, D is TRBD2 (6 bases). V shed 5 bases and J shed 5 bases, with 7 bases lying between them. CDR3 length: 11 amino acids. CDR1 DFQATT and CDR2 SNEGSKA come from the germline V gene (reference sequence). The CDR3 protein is CSAVADNEQFF. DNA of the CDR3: TGCAGTGCTGTAGCGGACAATGAGCAGTTCTTC.

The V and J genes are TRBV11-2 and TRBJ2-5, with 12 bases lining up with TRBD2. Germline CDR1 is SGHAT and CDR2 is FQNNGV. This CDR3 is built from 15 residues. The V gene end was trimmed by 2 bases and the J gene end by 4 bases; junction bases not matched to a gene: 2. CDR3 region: CASSLLAGGPETQYF. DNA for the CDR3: TGTGCCAGCAGCTTACTAGCGGGGGGGCCAGAGACCCAGTACTTC.

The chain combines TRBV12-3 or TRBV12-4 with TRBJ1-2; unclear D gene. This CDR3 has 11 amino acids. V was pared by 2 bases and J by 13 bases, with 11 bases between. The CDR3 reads CASSLLEGGTF. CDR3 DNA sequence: TGTGCCAGCAGTTTATTAGAGGGAGGCACCTTC.

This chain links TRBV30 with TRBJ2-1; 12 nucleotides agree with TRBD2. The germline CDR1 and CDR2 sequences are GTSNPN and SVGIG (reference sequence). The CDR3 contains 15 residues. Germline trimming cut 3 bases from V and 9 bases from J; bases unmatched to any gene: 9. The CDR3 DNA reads TGTGCCTGGAGAACGACTAGCGGGGGTATCGGTGAGCAGTTCTTC. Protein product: CAWRTTSGGIGEQFF.

The CDR3 protein is CASSLKGAPSYEQYF. The CDR3 coding sequence is TGCGCCAGCAGCTTGAAGGGGGCCCCCTCCTACGAGCAGTACTTC. The chain combines TRBV5-1 with TRBJ2-7; 7 nucleotides line up with TRBD1. CDR1 SGHRS and CDR2 YFSETQ come from the germline V gene. This CDR3 contains 15 residues. With V trimmed by 1 base and J by 0 bases, 4 bases remained unmatched.

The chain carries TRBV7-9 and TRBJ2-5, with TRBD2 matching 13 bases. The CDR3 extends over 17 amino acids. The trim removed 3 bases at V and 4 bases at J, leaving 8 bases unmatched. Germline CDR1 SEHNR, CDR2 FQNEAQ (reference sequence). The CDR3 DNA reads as TGTGCCAGCAGCTTGGGGGGACTAGCGGGGTCCAGAGAGACCCAGTACTTC. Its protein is CASSLGGLAGSRETQYF.

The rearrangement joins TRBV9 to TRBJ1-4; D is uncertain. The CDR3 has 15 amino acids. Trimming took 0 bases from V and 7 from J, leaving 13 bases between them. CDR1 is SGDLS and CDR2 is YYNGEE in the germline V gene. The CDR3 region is CASSVATSRGEKLFF. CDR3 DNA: TGTGCCAGCAGCGTAGCTACGTCGAGAGGTGAAAAACTGTTTTTT.

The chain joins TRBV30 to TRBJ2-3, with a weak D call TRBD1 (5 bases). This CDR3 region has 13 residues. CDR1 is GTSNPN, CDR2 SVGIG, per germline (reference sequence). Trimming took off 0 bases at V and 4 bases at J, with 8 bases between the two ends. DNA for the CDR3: TGTGCCTGGAGTGTAAGGGGTCCAGATACGCAGTATTTT. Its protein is CAWSVRGPDTQYF.